Sequencing of this T cell receptor beta chain was carried out in a study of siplizumab effects on memory and regulatory T cells. Germline values: CDR1 LGHNA, CDR2 YNFKEQ. The V and J ends lost 4 bases and 2 bases respectively, with 12 bases between them. The CDR3 runs 14 residues. Using immunoSEQ multiplex PCR, the repertoire was profiled, and TCRdb retains in-frame clones only, with some absent. The table records nearly 85,000 clones, 95% of them present only once. Sequenced input: CD8+ T cells sorted from blood. The chain couples TRBV4-2 to TRBJ2-7; a possible D gene is TRBD1 (5 bases). The sequence came from a human donor in good health. CDR3 loop: CASSPARATYEQYF. The CDR3 DNA sequence: TGTGCCAGCAGCCCAGCCAGGGCGACCTACGAGCAGTACTTC.